This record looks at one T cell receptor beta chain sequence and its context. The data were obtained in a study of blood T cell repertoires in COVID-19. Study in general: COVID-19 samples, acute and convalescent, were from the United States, Italy and Spain. PBMCs, B-cell-depleted T cells, or T cells provided the cDNA or gDNA that made up the material.

Assignment of participants to cohorts was predicated upon participant-reported clinical history. Profiling relied on immunoSEQ multiplex PCR, and the TCRdb table lists in-frame clones only, not all of them. The profile shows around 250,000 clones, approximately 82% of them singletons. This receptor was identified in a man aged 40-50 years who had recovered from COVID-19. The specimen sequenced was PBMCs or T cells enriched from blood (not recorded which).

CDR3 loop: CASSDRANEKLFF. The DNA for the CDR3 is TGTGCCAGTAGCGACAGGGCTAATGAAAAACTGTTTTTT. V usage is TRBV19 and J usage is TRBJ1-4; TRBD1 matches at 7 bases. The germline V gene has CDR1 LNHDA and CDR2 SQIVND (reference sequence). V shed 6 bases and J 3 bases; nucleotides not matched to a gene: 1. CDR3 length: 13 residues.